The rows below give T cell receptor beta chains drawn from one sample of a study of T cells in Graves' hyperthyroidism and ophthalmopathy. TCRdb redid the calling of the multiplex PCR reads with MiXCR, one entry per CDR3 protein. The sample holds about 460,000 distinct CDR3 sequences; 20% to 25% are singletons and the top ten take around 47%. Sequenced input: blood. Receptors originate from a woman aged 65 to 85 with Graves' ophthalmopathy. Each CDR3 is given without its conserved first and last residue.

v_call cdr3_aa
TRBV11-2 ASSSSRDGYEQY
TRBV29-1 SVVAGWNTEAF
TRBV5-1 ASSPRTGDNTEAF
TRBV4-1 ASSQEPADGETQY
TRBV9 ASSPSGREGYT
TRBV6-9 ASSYRPYEQY
TRBV2 ATLRDRGSNEQY
TRBV19 ASDGQNEKLF
TRBV7-2 ASSAGLPGELF
TRBV7-9 ASSLSGRGFVSQY
TRBV7-9 ASSTRLAGGRRELF
TRBV20-1 SARTRLRTGHNSPLH
TRBV4-1 ASSHPPDHSSYNEQF
TRBV5-1 ASSLALVGQETQY
TRBV7-9 ASSQILAGSYEQY
TRBV5-1 ASSTFDDTYEQY
TRBV5-1 ASSLDGGIDEQY
TRBV12-5 ASGLSSWGSSYEQY
TRBV6-1 ASSEALGTSVETQY
TRBV10-3 AISNEGASNQPQH
TRBV28 ASSHRRAVFNQPQH
TRBV5-1 ASGARGQGKQF
TRBV5-1 ASSLDGPSGGYEQF
TRBV20-1 SANRVGSNQPQH
TRBV7-3 ASSLRARGGSTDTQY
TRBV2 ASSDGTYNSPLH
TRBV11-2 ASRLGTGTNEKLF
TRBV15 ATSRGSGYGADTQY
TRBV10-3 AISEMGGGSGNTIY
TRBV19 ASSLTSRSSYNEQF
TRBV19 ASSTYGRNEDTQY
TRBV3-1 ASSQGLAGTTQY
TRBV30 AWGVRSRNTEAF
TRBV7-2 ASSFLAGGTEAF
TRBV3-1 ASSQKGAYEQY
TRBV12-3/TRBV12-4 ASSYGRRPYEQY
TRBV2 ASSEESVPLH
TRBV29-1 STRGTSGDGEQF
TRBV12-3/TRBV12-4 ASSLEIALGLAGGYEQF